This T cell receptor (beta chain) was documented in a study of post-analysis software for immune sequencing data. Study-level points and caveats: Comparison of patients with controls showed five TRBV segments more frequent in patients, TRBV5-6, TRBV5-1 and TRBV20-1 among them.

Regarding this clonotype: The antigen is unknown.

This CDR3 region has 15 residues. The germline CDR1 and CDR2 sequences are SGHKS and YYEKEE (reference sequence). V lost 0 bases to trimming and J lost 6 bases, with 15 bases between them. Presence of unique molecular identifiers characterized the TCR beta cDNA libraries. TCRdb ran MiXCR on the PCR reads and lists one entry per CDR3 protein. The top ten hold under 6% of the sample, which has 800,000 to 950,000 distinct CDR3 sequences, about 50% seen once. The sequenced sample consisted of blood. This clonotype originated in a girl between 10 and 17 years old with multiple sclerosis. The rearrangement joins TRBV5-5 to TRBJ1-2; D may be TRBD1 (5 bases). The CDR3 protein is CASSLAQGREDGYTF. CDR3 coding DNA: TGTGCCAGCAGCTTGGCCCAGGGTCGGGAAGATGGCTACACCTTC.